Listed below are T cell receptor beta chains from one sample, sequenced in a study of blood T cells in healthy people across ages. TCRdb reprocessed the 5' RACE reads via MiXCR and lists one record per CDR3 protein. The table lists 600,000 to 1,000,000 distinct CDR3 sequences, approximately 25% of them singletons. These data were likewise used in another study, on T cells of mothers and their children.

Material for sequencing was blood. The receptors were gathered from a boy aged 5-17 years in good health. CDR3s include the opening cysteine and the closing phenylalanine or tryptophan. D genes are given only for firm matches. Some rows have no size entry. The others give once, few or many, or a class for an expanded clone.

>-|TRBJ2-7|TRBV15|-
CATSPSGIYEQYF
TGTGCCACCAGCCCCTCAGGGATATACGAGCAGTACTTC
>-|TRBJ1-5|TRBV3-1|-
CASSQVWGMNQPQHF
TGTGCCAGCAGCCAAGTTTGGGGAATGAATCAGCCCCAGCATTTT
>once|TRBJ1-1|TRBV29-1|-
CSVEDQEGTEAFF
TGCAGCGTTGAAGACCAAGAAGGGACTGAAGCTTTCTTT
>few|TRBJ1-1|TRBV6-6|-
CASSYVRGARTEAFF
TGTGCCAGCAGTTACGTCCGGGGGGCTCGTACTGAAGCTTTCTTT
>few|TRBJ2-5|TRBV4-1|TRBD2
CASSQEPSGNQETQYF
TGCGCCAGCAGCCAAGAACCTAGCGGAAACCAAGAGACCCAGTACTTC
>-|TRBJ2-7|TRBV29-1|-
CSVEDHYGGFGEQYF
TGCAGCGTTGAAGATCACTATGGGGGGTTCGGCGAGCAGTACTTC
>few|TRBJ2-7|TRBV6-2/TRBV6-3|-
CASSYSEVHAEQYF
TGTGCCAGCAGTTACTCTGAGGTCCACGCCGAGCAGTACTTC
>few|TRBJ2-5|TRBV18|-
CASSPLDIQETQYF
TGTGCCAGCTCACCACTGGACATACAAGAGACCCAGTACTTC
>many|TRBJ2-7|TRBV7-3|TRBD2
CASSRLGGGNYEQYF
TGTGCCAGCAGCCGTCTGGGGGGGGGAAACTACGAGCAGTACTTC
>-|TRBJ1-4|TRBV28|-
CASRHPGTTGEKLFF
TGTGCCAGCAGACACCCAGGGACAACAGGAGAAAAACTGTTTTTT
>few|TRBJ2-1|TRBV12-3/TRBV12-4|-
CATESRYNEQFF
TGTGCCACCGAATCCCGCTACAATGAGCAGTTCTTC
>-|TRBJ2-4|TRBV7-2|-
CASSFTGSLTGAKNIQYF
TGTGCCAGCAGCTTCACAGGCAGCCTAACTGGGGCCAAAAACATTCAGTACTTC
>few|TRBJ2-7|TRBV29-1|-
CSVEGAYEQYF
TGCAGCGTTGAAGGAGCCTACGAGCAGTACTTC
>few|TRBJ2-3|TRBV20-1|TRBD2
CSASRASGGYTDTQYF
TGCAGTGCTAGTCGGGCTAGCGGGGGTTACACAGATACGCAGTATTTT
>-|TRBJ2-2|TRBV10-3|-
CAISGRPNTGELFF
TGTGCCATCAGTGGGAGGCCAAACACCGGGGAGCTGTTTTTT
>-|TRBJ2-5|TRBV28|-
CASSGDMKSETQYF
TGTGCCAGCAGTGGGGATATGAAGAGTGAGACCCAGTACTTC